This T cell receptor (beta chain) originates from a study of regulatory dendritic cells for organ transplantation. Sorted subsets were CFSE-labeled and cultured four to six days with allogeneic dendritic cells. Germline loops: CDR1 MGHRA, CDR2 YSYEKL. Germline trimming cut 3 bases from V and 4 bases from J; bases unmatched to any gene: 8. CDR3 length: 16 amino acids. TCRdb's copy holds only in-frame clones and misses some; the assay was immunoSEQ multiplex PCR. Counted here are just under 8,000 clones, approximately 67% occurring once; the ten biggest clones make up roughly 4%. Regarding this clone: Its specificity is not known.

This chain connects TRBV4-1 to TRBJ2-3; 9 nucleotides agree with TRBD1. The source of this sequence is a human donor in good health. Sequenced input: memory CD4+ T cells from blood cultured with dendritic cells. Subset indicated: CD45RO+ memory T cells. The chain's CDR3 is CASSQGGQGWADTQYF. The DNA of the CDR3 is TGCGCCAGCAGCCAGGGGGGACAGGGTTGGGCAGATACGCAGTATTTT.